Listed below are T cell receptor beta chains from one sample, sequenced in a study of blood T cell repertoires in COVID-19. The method was immunoSEQ multiplex PCR; TCRdb's version includes in-frame clones alone and lacks a portion of them. The repertoire holds approximately 90,000 clones, with approximately 81% as singletons. The sample taken for sequencing was peripheral blood. These receptors were taken from a man older than 75 with acute or convalescent COVID-19. The CDR3 runs from the conserved cysteine through the conserved F or W. D genes are given only for firm matches. Clone size, where shown, is once, few, many, or a class for clones that have expanded.

V	size	D	J	CDR3	DNA
TRBV5-4	-	TRBD2	TRBJ2-1	CASSTTSGSWLNEQFF	TGTGCCAGCAGCACGACTAGCGGGAGTTGGTTGAATGAGCAGTTCTTC
TRBV10-3	-	-	TRBJ1-1	CAISVVQGSTEAFF	TGTGCCATCAGCGTCGTTCAGGGGAGCACTGAAGCTTTCTTT
TRBV11-3	-	TRBD2	TRBJ2-1	CASSPSAGGSHNEQFF	TGTGCCAGCAGCCCCAGCGCGGGAGGGTCCCACAATGAGCAGTTCTTC
TRBV18	-	TRBD2	TRBJ2-3	CASSPRLASSTDTQYF	TGTGCCAGCTCCCCGAGACTAGCGTCTAGCACAGATACGCAGTATTTT
TRBV7-8	once	-	TRBJ1-1	CASSEPGHPNTEAFF	TGTGCCAGCAGCGAACCGGGACATCCGAACACTGAAGCTTTCTTT
TRBV7-9	-	TRBD2	TRBJ2-7	CASSLQLAGGYEQYF	TGTGCCAGCAGCTTACAACTAGCGGGGGGCTACGAGCAGTACTTC
TRBV24-1	-	-	TRBJ2-1	CATSDLSSYNEQFF	TGTGCCACCAGTGACCTAAGCTCCTACAATGAGCAGTTCTTC
TRBV27	-	TRBD2	TRBJ2-3	CASRITSGTTYTQYF	TGTGCCAGCAGGATCACTAGCGGGACCACATATACGCAGTATTTT
TRBV7-6	-	-	TRBJ2-1	CASSAVNGETYNEQFF	TGTGCCAGCAGCGCTGTTAACGGAGAAACCTACAATGAGCAGTTCTTC
TRBV6-1	-	TRBD2	TRBJ2-1	CASSEQAGGYNEQFF	TGTGCCAGCAGTGAACAAGCGGGAGGGTACAATGAGCAGTTCTTC
TRBV5-8	-	TRBD2	TRBJ2-3	CASSLRASGRTDTQYF	TGTGCCAGCAGCTTGAGGGCTAGCGGACGAACAGATACGCAGTATTTT
TRBV27	-	-	TRBJ1-6	CASSLSGGNSPLHF	TGTGCCAGCAGTTTATCAGGGGGAAATTCACCCCTCCACTTT
TRBV6-5	-	-	TRBJ2-1	CVSRTYNEQFF	TGTGTGTCCAGAACCTACAATGAGCAGTTCTTC
TRBV7-9	-	-	TRBJ2-2	CASRPTRSNTGELFF	TGTGCCAGCAGACCGACTCGTTCGAACACCGGGGAGCTGTTTTTT
TRBV19	-	-	TRBJ2-3	CASNRWSGSTDTQYF	TGTGCCAGTAATCGTTGGAGCGGGAGCACAGATACGCAGTATTTT
TRBV30	-	-	TRBJ1-1	CAWTNTLNTEAFF	TGTGCCTGGACCAATACACTGAACACTGAAGCTTTCTTT
TRBV28	-	-	TRBJ2-7	CASSTIATSSYEQYF	TGTGCCAGCAGTACGATAGCAACTTCTTCCTACGAGCAGTACTTC
TRBV18	-	-	TRBJ2-1	CASSPRSSMGGVGANEQFF	TGTGCCAGCTCACCACGGTCATCAATGGGGGGAGTGGGTGCCAATGAGCAGTTCTTC
TRBV4-1	-	-	TRBJ2-2	CASSQDRLGVTGELFF	TGCGCCAGCAGCCAAGATCGGCTGGGAGTCACCGGGGAGCTGTTTTTT
TRBV5-1	-	-	TRBJ2-7	CASSPNYQPSYEQYF	TGCGCCAGCAGCCCTAACTACCAACCTTCCTACGAGCAGTACTTC
TRBV25-1	-	TRBD1	TRBJ2-7	CASRGQGPYEQYF	TGTGCCAGCAGGGGACAGGGCCCCTACGAGCAGTACTTC
TRBV19	-	-	TRBJ1-1	CASSMATGTEAFF	TGTGCCAGTAGTATGGCCACGGGCACTGAAGCTTTCTTT
TRBV5-6	-	TRBD2	TRBJ2-5	CASSFVGGGETQYF	TGTGCCAGCAGCTTTGTTGGGGGAGGGGAGACCCAGTACTTC
TRBV18	-	TRBD1	TRBJ1-5	CASSLQRQGIGSNQPQHF	TGTGCCAGCTCTCTCCAGAGACAGGGGATAGGTAGCAATCAGCCCCAGCATTTT
TRBV29-1	-	-	TRBJ1-1	CSVPSLSVTEAFF	TGCAGTGTCCCGAGCCTAAGTGTCACTGAAGCTTTCTTT
TRBV7-9	-	-	TRBJ1-4	CASSQTAAREKLFF	TGTGCCAGCAGCCAGACTGCCGCCCGAGAAAAACTGTTTTTT
TRBV6-2/TRBV6-3	-	-	TRBJ2-7	CASSQQGLYEQYF	TGTGCCAGCAGTCAACAGGGTTTGTACGAGCAGTACTTC
TRBV9	-	TRBD2	TRBJ2-3	CASSVSITGTRGRGVTDTQYF	TGTGCCAGCAGCGTATCCATTACCGGGACTAGGGGGAGAGGGGTTACAGATACGCAGTATTTT
TRBV6-5	few	-	TRBJ2-5	CAIGGGPAETQYF	TGTGCCATCGGCGGCGGTCCCGCAGAGACCCAGTACTTC
TRBV18	-	-	TRBJ2-7	CASSPDSSFEQYF	TGTGCCAGCTCACCTGACAGCTCCTTCGAGCAGTACTTC
TRBV4-3	few	-	TRBJ1-4	CASSQEENEKLFF	TGCGCCAGCAGCCAGGAGGAGAATGAAAAACTGTTTTTT
TRBV6-2/TRBV6-3	-	TRBD2	TRBJ2-1	CASSRLAGVRNEQFF	TGTGCCAGCAGTCGTTTAGCGGGAGTGCGGAATGAGCAGTTCTTC
TRBV5-5	few	-	TRBJ1-2	CASSLGTPYGYTF	TGTGCCAGCAGCCTAGGGACTCCCTATGGCTACACCTTC
TRBV5-5	medium-sized	-	TRBJ2-7	CASSLNSYSSYEQYF	TGTGCCAGCAGCTTGAATTCATACAGTTCCTACGAGCAGTACTTC
TRBV18	-	TRBD1	TRBJ1-6	CASSLQGGVNSPLHF	TGTGCCAGCTCACTGCAAGGGGGCGTTAATTCACCCCTCCACTTT